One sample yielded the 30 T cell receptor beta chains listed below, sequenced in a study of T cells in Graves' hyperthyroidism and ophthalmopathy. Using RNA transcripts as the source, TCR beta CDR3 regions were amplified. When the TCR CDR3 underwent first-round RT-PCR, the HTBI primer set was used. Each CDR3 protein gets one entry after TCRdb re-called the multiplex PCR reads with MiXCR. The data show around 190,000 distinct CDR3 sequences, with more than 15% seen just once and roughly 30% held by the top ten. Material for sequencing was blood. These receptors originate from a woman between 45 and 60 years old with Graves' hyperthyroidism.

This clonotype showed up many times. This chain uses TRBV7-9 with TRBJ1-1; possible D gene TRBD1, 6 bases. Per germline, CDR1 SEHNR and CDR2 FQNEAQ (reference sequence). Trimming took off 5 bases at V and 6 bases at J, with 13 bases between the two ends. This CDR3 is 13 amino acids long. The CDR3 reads CASSHRDISEAFF. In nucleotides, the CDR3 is TGTGCCAGCAGCCACAGGGATATCTCTGAAGCTTTCTTT.

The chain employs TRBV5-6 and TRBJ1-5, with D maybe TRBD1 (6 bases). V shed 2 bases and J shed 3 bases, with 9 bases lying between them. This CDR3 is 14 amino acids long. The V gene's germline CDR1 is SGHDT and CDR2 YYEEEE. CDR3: CASSLGQNNQPQHF. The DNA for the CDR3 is TGTGCCAGCAGCTTAGGACAGAACAATCAGCCCCAGCATTTT.

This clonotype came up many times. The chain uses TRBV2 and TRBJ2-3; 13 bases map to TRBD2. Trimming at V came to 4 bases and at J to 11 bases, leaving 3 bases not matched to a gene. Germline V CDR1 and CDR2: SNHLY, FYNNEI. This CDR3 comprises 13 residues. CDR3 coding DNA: TGTGCCAGCAGTGCGACTAGCGGGGGGAGGCAGTATTTT. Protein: CASSATSGGRQYF.

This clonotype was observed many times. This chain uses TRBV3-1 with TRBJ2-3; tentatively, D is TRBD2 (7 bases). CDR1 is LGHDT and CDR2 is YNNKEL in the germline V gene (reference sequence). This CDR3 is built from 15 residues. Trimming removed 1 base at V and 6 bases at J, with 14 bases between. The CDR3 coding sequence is TGTGCCAGCAGCCAAGTGGGGGGGGGCCGGGATACGCAGTATTTT. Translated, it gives CASSQVGGGRDTQYF.

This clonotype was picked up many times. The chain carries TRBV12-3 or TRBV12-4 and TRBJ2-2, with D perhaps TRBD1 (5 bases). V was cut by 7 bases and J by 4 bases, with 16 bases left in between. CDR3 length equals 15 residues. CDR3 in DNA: TGTGCCAGCACCGATATTAGGGGCGGCACCGGGGAGCTGTTTTTT. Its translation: CASTDIRGGTGELFF.

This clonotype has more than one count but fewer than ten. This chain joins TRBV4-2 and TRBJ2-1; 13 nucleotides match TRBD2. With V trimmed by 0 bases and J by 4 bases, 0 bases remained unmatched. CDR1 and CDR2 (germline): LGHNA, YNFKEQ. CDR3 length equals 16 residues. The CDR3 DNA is TGTGCCAGCAGCCAAGAACTAGCGGGGGGGTACAATGAGCAGTTCTTC. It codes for CASSQELAGGYNEQFF.

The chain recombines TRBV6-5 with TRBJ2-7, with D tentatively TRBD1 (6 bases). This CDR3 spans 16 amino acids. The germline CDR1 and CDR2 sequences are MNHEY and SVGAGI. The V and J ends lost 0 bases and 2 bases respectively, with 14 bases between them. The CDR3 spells CASSYSWGTPTYEQYF. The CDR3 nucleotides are TGTGCCAGCAGTTACTCGTGGGGGACACCCACCTACGAGCAGTACTTC.

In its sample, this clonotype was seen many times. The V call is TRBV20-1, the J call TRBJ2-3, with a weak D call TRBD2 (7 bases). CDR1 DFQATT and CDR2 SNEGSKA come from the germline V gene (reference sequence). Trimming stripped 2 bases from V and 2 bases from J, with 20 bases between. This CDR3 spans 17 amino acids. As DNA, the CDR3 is TGCAGTGCTAGACCTCCTCTAGGGGGGGGTTTCACAGATACGCAGTATTTT. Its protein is CSARPPLGGGFTDTQYF.

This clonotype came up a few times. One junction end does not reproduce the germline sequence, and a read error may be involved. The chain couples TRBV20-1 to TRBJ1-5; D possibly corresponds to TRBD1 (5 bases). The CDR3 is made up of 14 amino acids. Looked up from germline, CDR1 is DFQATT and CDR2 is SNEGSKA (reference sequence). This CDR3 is CSARGTFEHQPQHF. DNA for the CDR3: TGCAGTGCCAGAGGGACCTTCGAGCATCAGCCCCAGCATTTT.

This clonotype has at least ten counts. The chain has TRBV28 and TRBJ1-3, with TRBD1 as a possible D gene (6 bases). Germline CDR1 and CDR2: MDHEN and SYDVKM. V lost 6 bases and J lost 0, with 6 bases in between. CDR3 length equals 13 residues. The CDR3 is CASRDSSGNTIYF. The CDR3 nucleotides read TGTGCCAGCAGGGACAGCTCTGGAAACACCATATATTTT.

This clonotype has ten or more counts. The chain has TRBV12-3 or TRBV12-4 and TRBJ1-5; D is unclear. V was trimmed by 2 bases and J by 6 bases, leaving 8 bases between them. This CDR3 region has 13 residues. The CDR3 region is CASSLIGSQPQHF. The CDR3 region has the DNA TGTGCCAGCAGTTTAATCGGTAGTCAGCCCCAGCATTTT.

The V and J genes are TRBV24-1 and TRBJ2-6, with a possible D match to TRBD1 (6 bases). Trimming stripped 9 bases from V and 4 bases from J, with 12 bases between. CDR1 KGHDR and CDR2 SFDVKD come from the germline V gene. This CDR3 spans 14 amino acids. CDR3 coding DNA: TGTGCCACCGGCAGGGGAACCGGGGCCAACGTCCTGACTTTC. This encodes CATGRGTGANVLTF.

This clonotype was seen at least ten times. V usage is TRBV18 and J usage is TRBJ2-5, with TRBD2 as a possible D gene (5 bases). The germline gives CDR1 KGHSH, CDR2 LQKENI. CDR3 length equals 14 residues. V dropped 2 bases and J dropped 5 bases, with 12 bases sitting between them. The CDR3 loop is CASSPGLLGETQYF. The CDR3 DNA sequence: TGTGCCAGCTCACCAGGACTCCTGGGGGAGACCCAGTACTTC.

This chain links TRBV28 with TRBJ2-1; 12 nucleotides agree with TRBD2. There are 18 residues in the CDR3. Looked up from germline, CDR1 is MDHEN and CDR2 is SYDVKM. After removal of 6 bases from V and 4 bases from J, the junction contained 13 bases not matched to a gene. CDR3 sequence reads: CASSFGLAGPQGYNEQFF. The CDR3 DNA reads TGTGCCAGCAGCTTTGGACTAGCGGGGCCCCAAGGGTACAATGAGCAGTTCTTC.

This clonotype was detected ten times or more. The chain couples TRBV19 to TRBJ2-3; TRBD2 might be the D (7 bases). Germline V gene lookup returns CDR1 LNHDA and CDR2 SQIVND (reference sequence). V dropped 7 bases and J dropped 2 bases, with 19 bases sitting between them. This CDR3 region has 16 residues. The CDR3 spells CASTSRGGSNTDTQYF. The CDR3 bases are TGTGCCAGTACTTCGAGGGGGGGCTCCAACACAGATACGCAGTATTTT.

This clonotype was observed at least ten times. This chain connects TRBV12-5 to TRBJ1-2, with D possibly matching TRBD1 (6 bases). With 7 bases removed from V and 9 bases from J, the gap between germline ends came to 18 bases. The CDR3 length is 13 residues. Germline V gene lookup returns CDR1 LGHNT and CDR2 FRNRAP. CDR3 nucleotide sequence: TGTGCTAGTGCCCCTACCGGGACACCTCGCTACACCTTC. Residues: CASAPTGTPRYTF. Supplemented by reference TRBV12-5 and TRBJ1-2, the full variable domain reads DARVTQTPRHKVTEMGQEVTMRCQPILGHNTVFWYRQTMMQGLELLAYFRNRAPLDDSGMPKDRFSAEMPDATLATLKIQPSEPRDSAVYFCASAPTGTPRYTFGSGTRLTVV.

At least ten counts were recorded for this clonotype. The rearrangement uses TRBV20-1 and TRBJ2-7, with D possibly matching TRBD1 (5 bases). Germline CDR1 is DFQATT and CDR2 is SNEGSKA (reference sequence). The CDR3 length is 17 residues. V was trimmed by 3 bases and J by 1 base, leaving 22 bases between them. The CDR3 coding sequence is TGCAGTGCTAGCACCCTCCCCGGGCAGGGCGCTTCCTACGAGCAGTACTTC. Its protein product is CSASTLPGQGASYEQYF.

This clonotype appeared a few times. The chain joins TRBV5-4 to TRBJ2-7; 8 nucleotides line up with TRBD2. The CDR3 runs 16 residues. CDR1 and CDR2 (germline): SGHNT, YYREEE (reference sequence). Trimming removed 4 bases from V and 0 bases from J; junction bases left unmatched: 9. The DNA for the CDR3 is TGTGCCAGCAGCCCCAGAGGGAGCGGGAGCTCCTACGAGCAGTACTTC. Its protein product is CASSPRGSGSSYEQYF.

CDR3 amino acids: CASSAVRGPEPQHF. Here the CDR3 DNA reads TGTGCCAGCAGCGCCGTAAGGGGACCCGAGCCCCAGCATTTT. The chain employs TRBV9 and TRBJ1-5, with D perhaps matching TRBD1 (5 bases). CDR1 and CDR2 (germline): SGDLS, YYNGEE. Trimming took 3 bases from V and 8 from J, leaving 15 bases between them. The CDR3 sequence is 14 residues long.

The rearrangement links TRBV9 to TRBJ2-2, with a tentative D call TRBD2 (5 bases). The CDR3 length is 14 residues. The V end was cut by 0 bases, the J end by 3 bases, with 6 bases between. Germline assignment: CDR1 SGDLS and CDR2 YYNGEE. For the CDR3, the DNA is TGTGCCAGCAGCGTAGCCGGGGACACCGGGGAGCTGTTTTTT. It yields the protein CASSVAGDTGELFF.

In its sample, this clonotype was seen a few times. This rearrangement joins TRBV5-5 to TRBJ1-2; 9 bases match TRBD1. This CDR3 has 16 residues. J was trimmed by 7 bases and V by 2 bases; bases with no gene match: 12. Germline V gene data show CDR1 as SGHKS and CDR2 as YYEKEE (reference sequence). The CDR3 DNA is TGTGCCAGCAGCTTAAATCCGGGACAGGGTGCCGGTGGCTACACCTTC. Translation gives CASSLNPGQGAGGYTF.

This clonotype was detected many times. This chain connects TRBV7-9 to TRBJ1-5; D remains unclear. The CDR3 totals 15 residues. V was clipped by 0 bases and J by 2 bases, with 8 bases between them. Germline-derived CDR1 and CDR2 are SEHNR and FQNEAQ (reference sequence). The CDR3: CASSLAGTGNQPQHF. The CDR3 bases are TGTGCCAGCAGCTTAGCGGGTACGGGCAATCAGCCCCAGCATTTT. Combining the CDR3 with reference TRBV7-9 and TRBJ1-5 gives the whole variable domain DTGVSQNPRHKITKRGQNVTFRCDPISEHNRLYWYRQTLGQGPEFLTYFQNEAQLEKSRLLSDRFSAERPKGSFSTLEIQRTEQGDSAMYLCASSLAGTGNQPQHFGDGTRLSIL.

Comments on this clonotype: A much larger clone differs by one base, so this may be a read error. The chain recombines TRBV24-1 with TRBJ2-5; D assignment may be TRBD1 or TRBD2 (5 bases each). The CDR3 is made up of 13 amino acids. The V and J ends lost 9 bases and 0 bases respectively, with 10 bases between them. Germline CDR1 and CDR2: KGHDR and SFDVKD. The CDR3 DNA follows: TGTGCCACCCGGGGCGCCAACCAAGAGACCCAGTACTTC. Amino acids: CATRGANQETQYF.

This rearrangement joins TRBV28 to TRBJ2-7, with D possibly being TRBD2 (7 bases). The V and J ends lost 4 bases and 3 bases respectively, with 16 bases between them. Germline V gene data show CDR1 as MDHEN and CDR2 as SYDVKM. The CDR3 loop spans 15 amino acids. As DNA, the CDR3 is TGTGCCAGCAGTTCCCCGCGGGGGCCCGACTACGAGCAGTACTTC. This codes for CASSSPRGPDYEQYF.

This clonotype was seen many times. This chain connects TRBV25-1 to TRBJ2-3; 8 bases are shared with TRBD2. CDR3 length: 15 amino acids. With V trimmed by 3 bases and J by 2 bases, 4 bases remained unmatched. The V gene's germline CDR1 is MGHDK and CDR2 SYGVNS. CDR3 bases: TGTGCCAGCAGTGACACAGCGGGGGTCACAGATACGCAGTATTTT. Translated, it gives CASSDTAGVTDTQYF.

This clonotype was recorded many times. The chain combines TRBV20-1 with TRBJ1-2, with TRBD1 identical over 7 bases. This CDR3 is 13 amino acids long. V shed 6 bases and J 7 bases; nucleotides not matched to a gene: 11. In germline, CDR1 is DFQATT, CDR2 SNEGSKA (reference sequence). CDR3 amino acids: CSAGWDSWTGYTF. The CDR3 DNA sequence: TGCAGTGCGGGATGGGACAGTTGGACTGGCTACACCTTC.

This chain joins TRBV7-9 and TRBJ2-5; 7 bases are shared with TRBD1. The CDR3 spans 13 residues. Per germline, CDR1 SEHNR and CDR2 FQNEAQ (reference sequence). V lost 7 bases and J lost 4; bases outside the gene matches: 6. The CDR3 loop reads CASTPGGRETQYF. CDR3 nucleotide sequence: TGTGCCAGCACACCAGGGGGAAGAGAGACCCAGTACTTC.

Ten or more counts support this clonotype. The CDR3: CASSPQTGMSTGELFF. The CDR3 nucleotides are TGTGCCAGCAGCCCCCAGACAGGGATGAGCACCGGGGAGCTGTTTTTT. The rearrangement links TRBV7-3 to TRBJ2-2; 7 nucleotides line up with TRBD1. Germline V gives CDR1 SGHTA, CDR2 FQGTGA. The CDR3 is 16 residues long. V shed 5 bases, J shed 4 bases, and the junction held 10 bases outside the gene matches. Variable domain in full (rest from reference TRBV7-3 and TRBJ2-2): GAGVSQTPSNKVTEKGKYVELRCDPISGHTALYWYRQSLGQGPEFLIYFQGTGAADDSGLPNDRFFAVRPEGSVSTLKIQRTERGDSAVYLCASSPQTGMSTGELFFGEGSRLTVL.

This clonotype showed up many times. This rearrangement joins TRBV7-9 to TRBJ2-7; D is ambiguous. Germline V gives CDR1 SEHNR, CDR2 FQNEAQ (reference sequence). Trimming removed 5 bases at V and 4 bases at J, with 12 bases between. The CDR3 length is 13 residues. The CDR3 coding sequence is TGTGCCAGCAGCCTTGACCGCAATTACGAGCAGTACTTC. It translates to CASSLDRNYEQYF.

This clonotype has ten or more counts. CDR3 DNA sequence: TGTGCCAGCAGCTTACTCAGCACAGATACGCAGTATTTT. It translates to CASSLLSTDTQYF. This rearrangement joins TRBV7-2 to TRBJ2-3; the D is unclear. Trimming stripped 2 bases from V and 0 bases from J, with 3 bases between. Per germline, CDR1 SGHTA and CDR2 FQGNSA. This CDR3 has 13 amino acids.